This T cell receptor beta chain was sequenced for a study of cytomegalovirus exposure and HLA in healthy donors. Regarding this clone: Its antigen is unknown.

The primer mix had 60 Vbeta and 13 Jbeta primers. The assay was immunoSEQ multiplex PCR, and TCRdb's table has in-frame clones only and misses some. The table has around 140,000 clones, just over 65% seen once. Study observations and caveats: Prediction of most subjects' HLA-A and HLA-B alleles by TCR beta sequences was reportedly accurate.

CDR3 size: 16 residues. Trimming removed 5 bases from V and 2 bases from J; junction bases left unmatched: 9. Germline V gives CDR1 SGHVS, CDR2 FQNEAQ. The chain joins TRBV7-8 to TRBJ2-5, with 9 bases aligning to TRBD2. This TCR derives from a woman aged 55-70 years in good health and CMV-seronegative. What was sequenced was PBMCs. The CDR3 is CASSPPSGRLQETQYF. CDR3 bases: TGTGCCAGCAGCCCCCCCAGCGGGAGGCTTCAAGAGACCCAGTACTTC.